This T cell receptor beta chain was profiled in a study of identical twins. Whole-study findings and limits: Fewer insertions were carried by abundant cord blood beta clonotypes, but none was seen in memory repertoires. It was out-of-frame TCR alpha sharing in monozygotic twins that models underestimated.

TCRdb independently ran MiXCR on the 5' RACE reads; one entry per CDR3 protein. The sample consists of 250,000 or so distinct CDR3 sequences, 5.5% to 7% of them appearing once. This clonotype was observed a handful of times. What it binds is not known. Trimming shortened V by 2 bases and J by 8 bases, and 10 bases separated the two germline ends. The CDR3 runs 13 residues. CDR1 and CDR2 from the germline V gene are WNHNN and SYGVQD (reference sequence). These data were likewise used in another study, on yellow fever vaccine responses in identical twins.

Material for sequencing was memory (CD45RO+) T cells sorted from blood. The source is a woman under 30 in good health. This chain connects TRBV10-1 to TRBJ2-1; D is uncertain. The CDR3 DNA reads TGCGCCAGCAGTGAGACCCTCACCGATGAGCAGTTCTTC. Residues: CASSETLTDEQFF.